The clone carrying this T cell receptor (beta chain) was detected many times. Its antigen is unidentified. A TCRbeta library incorporating unique molecular identifiers was prepared. TCRdb independently ran MiXCR on the PCR reads; one entry per CDR3 protein. The sample carries about 460,000 distinct CDR3 sequences, roughly 10% recorded once. The data derive from a study of T-cell reconstitution after alpha-beta-depleted transplantation in children. Study-wide results and caveats: The origin of alpha-beta T cells about two months after transplant was reportedly several hundred expanded graft clones.

Per the germline V gene, CDR1 is MNHEY and CDR2 is SVGAGI. CDR3 length: 15 amino acids. With 0 bases removed from V and 0 bases from J, the gap between germline ends came to 6 bases. The sequencing used PBMCs, collected before TCRalphabeta/CD19-depleted stem cell transplant. This chain uses TRBV6-5 with TRBJ1-3; D remains ambiguous. This clonotype was sampled from a child aged 2 to 10 with inherited bone marrow failure, due to receive a stem cell transplant. Written as DNA, the CDR3 is TGTGCCAGCAGTTACTCAGGGAGCTCTGGAAACACCATATATTTT. Protein: CASSYSGSSGNTIYF.